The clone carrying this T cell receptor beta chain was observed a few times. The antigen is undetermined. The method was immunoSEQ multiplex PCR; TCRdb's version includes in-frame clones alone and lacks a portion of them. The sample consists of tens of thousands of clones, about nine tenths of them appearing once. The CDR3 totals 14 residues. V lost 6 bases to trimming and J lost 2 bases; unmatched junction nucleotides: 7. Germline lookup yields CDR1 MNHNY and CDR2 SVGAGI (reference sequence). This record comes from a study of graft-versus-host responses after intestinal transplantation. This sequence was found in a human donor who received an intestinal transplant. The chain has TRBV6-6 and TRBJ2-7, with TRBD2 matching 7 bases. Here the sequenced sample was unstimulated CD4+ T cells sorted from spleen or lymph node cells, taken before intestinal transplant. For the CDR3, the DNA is TGTGCCAGCAGGGAGCGGGGTCCTCCCTACGAGCAGTACTTC. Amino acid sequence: CASRERGPPYEQYF.